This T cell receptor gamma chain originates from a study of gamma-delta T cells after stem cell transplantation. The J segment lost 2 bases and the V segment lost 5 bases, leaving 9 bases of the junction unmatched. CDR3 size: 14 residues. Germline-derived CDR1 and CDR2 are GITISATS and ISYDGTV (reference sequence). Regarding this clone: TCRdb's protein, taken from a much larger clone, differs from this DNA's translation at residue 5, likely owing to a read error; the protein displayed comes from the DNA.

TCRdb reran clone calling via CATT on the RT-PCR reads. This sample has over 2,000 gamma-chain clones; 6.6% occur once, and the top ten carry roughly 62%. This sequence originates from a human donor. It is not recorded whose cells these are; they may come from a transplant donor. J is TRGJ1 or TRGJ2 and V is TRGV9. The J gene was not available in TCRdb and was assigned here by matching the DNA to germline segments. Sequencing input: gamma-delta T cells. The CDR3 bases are TGTGCCTTGTGGGGTCAAAAACATTATTATAAGAAACTCTTT. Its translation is CALWGQKHYYKKLF.